This T cell receptor (beta chain) was captured by sequencing in a study of cytomegalovirus exposure and HLA in healthy donors. Study findings and constraints: It was 160 or so TCR beta chains that were listed as cytomegalovirus-associated.

Regarding this clone: The antigen is unknown.

The PCR ran on 60 Vbeta and 13 Jbeta primers. Only in-frame clones appear in the TCRdb table, and some are missing; sequencing was by immunoSEQ multiplex PCR. The data show approximately 130,000 clones, around 82% seen once. Trimming pared 1 base from V and 5 bases from J, leaving 5 bases between. The CDR3 length is 12 residues. Germline CDR1 and CDR2: SNHLY and FYNNEI. Sequenced material: PBMCs. The gene calls are TRBV2 and TRBJ2-5; D might be TRBD2 (5 bases). The sequence came from a man in his fifties or sixties in good health and CMV-seronegative. CDR3 region: CASSEGGETQYF. CDR3 DNA: TGTGCCAGCAGTGAAGGCGGGGAGACCCAGTACTTC.